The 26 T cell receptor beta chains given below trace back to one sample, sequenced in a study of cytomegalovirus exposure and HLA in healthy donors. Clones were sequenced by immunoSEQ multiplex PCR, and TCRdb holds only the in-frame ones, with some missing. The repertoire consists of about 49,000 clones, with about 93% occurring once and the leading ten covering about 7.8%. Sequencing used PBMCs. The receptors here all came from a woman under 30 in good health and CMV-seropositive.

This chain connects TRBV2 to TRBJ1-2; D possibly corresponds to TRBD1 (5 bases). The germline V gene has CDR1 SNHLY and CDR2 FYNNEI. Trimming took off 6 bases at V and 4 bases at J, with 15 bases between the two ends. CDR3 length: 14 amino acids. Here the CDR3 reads CASRGTSGGYGYTF. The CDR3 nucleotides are TGTGCCAGCAGGGGCACCTCGGGGGGCTATGGCTACACCTTC.

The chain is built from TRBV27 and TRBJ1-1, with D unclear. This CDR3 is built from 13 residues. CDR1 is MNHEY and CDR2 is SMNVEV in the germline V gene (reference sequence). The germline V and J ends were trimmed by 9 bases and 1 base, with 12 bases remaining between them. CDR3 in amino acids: CARSGAGNTEAFF. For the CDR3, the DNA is TGTGCCAGATCTGGAGCGGGGAACACTGAAGCTTTCTTT.

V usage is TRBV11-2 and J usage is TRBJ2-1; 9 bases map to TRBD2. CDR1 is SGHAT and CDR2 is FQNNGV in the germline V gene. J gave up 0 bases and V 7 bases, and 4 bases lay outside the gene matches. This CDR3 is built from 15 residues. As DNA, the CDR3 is TGTGCCAGCACCCCGCGGGAGGGCTCCTACAATGAGCAGTTCTTC. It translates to CASTPREGSYNEQFF.

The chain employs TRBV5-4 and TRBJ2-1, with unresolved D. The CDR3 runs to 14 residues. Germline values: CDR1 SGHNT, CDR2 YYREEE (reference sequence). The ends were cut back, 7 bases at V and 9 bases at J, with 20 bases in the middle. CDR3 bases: TGTGCCAGCGCGCTTCAGGCTGGCGATCCTGAGCAGTTCTTC. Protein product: CASALQAGDPEQFF.

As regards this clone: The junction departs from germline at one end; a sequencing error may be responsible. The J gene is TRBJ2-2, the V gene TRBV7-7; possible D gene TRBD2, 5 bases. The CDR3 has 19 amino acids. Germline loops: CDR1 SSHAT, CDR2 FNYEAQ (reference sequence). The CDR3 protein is CASSRTLRTGRANTGELFF. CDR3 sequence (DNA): TGTGCTAGCAGCCGCACTCTACGGACCGGGCGGGCGAACACCGGGGAGCTGTTTTTT.

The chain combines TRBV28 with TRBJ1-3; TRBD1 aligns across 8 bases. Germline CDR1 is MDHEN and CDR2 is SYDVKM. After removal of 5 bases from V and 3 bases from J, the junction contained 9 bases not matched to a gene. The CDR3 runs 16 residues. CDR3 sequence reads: CASSLQLDRVGNTIYF. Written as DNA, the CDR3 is TGTGCCAGCAGTCTTCAACTGGACAGGGTTGGAAACACCATATATTTT.

The CDR3 region has the DNA TGTGCCAGCAGCTTTTCAGGGGACGGCTACACCTTC. Translated: CASSFSGDGYTF. The chain has TRBV7-9 and TRBJ1-2; D possibly corresponds to TRBD1 (6 bases). The CDR3 is made up of 12 amino acids. With 3 bases removed from V and 8 bases from J, the gap between germline ends came to 10 bases. Germline assignment: CDR1 SEHNR and CDR2 FQNEAQ (reference sequence).

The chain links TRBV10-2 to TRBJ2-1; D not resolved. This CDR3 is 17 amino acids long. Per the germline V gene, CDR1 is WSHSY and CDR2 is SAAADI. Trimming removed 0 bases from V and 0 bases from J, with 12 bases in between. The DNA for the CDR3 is TGCGCCAGCAGTGAGTCGAGTGCTCAAAGCTCCTACAATGAGCAGTTCTTC. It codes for CASSESSAQSSYNEQFF.

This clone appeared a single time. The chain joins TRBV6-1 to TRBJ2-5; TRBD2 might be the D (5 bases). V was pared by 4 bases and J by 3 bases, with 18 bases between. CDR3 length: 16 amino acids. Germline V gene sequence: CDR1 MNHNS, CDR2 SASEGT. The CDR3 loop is CASSVEGQRVKETQYF. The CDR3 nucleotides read TGTGCCAGCAGTGTAGAGGGCCAGCGAGTGAAAGAGACCCAGTACTTC.

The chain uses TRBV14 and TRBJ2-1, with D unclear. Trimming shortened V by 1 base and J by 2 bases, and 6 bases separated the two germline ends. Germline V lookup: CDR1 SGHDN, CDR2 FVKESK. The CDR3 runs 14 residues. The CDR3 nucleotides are TGTGCCAGCAGCCAAGCCGGTCCCTACAATGAGCAGTTCTTC. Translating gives CASSQAGPYNEQFF.

The CDR3 DNA reads as TGTGCCAGCAGTGAACGCCCGACAGGGACCCTGATGAATGAGCAGTTCTTC. Residues: CASSERPTGTLMNEQFF. The chain links TRBV6-1 to TRBJ2-1, with 7 bases lining up with TRBD1. Germline CDR1 and CDR2: MNHNS and SASEGT. This CDR3 comprises 17 residues. Trimming at V came to 2 bases and at J to 7 bases, leaving 14 bases not matched to a gene.

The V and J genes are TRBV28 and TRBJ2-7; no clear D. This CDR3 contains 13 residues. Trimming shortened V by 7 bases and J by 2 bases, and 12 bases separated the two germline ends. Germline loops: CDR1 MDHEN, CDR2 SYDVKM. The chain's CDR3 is CASTRIGAYEQYF. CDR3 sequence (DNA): TGTGCCAGCACGCGGATCGGTGCCTACGAGCAGTACTTC.

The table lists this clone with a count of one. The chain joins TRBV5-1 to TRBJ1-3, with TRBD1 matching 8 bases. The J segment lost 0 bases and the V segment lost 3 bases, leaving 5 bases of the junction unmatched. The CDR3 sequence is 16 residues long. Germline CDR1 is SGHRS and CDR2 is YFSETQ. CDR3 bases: TGCGCCAGCAGCTGGGGCACAGGGGGCTCTGGAAACACCATATATTTT. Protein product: CASSWGTGGSGNTIYF.

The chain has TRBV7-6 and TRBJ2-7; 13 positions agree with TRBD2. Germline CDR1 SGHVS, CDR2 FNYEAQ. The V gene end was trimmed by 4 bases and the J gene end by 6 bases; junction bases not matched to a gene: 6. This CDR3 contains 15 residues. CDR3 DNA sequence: TGTGCCAGCAGCTCAGGACTAGCGGGAGTCGTCGAGCAGTACTTC. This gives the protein CASSSGLAGVVEQYF.

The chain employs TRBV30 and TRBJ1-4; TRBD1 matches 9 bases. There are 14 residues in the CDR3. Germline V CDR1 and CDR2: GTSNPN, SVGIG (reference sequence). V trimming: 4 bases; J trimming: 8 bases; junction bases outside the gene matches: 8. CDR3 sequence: CAWNTGTGPEKLFF. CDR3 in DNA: TGTGCCTGGAACACCGGGACAGGGCCAGAAAAACTGTTTTTT. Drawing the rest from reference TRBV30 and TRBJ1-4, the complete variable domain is SQTIHQWPATLVQPVGSPLSLECTVEGTSNPNLYWYRQAAGRGLQLLFYSVGIGQISSEVPQNLSASRPQDRQFILSSKKLLLSDSGFYLCAWNTGTGPEKLFFGSGTQLSVL.

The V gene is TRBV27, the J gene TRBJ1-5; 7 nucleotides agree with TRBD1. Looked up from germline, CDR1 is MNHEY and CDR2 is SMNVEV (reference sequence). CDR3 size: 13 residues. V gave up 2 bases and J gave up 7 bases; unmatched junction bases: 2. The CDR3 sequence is CASSLEGAQPQHF. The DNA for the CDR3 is TGTGCCAGCAGTTTAGAGGGGGCCCAGCCCCAGCATTTT.

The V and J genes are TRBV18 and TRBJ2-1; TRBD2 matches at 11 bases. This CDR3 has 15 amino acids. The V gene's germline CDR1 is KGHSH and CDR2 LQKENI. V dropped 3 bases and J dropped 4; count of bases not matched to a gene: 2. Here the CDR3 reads CASSPWTSGYNEQFF. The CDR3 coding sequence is TGTGCCAGCTCACCTTGGACTAGCGGGTACAATGAGCAGTTCTTC.

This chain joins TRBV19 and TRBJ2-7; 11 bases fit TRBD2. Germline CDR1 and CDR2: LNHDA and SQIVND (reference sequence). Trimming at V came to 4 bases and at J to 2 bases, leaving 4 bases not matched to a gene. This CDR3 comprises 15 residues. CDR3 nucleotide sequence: TGTGCCAGTAGTAAGGGACTAGCGGTCCCCTACGAGCAGTACTTC. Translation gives CASSKGLAVPYEQYF. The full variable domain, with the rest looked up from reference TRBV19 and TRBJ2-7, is DGGITQSPKYLFRKEGQNVTLSCEQNLNHDAMYWYRQDPGQGLRLIYYSQIVNDFQKGDIAEGYSVSREKKESFPLTVTSAQKNPTAFYLCASSKGLAVPYEQYFGPGTRLTVT.

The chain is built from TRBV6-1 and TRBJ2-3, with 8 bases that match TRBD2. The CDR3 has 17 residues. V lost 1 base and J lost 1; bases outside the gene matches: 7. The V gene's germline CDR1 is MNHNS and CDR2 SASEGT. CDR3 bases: TGTGCCAGCAGTGAAGAGATAGCGGGATCGGGCACAGATACGCAGTATTTT. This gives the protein CASSEEIAGSGTDTQYF.

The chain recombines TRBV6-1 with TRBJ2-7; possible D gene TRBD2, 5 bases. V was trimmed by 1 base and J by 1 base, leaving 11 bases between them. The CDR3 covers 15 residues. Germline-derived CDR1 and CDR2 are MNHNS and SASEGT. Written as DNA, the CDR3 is TGTGCCAGCAGTGAAGAGGAGGCCGGATCCTACGAGCAGTACTTC. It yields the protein CASSEEEAGSYEQYF.

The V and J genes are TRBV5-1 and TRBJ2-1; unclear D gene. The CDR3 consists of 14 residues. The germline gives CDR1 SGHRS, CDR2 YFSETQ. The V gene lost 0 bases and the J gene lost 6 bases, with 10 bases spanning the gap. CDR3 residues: CASSLGTASNEQFF. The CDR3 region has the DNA TGCGCCAGCAGCTTGGGTACAGCTTCCAATGAGCAGTTCTTC.

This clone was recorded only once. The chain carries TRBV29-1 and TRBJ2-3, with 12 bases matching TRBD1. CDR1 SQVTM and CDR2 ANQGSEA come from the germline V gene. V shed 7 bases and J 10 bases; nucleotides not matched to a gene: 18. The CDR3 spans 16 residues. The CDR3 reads CSAQRDRGRIRLAQYF. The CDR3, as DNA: TGCAGCGCCCAACGGGACAGGGGGCGAATTCGGCTCGCGCAGTATTTT.

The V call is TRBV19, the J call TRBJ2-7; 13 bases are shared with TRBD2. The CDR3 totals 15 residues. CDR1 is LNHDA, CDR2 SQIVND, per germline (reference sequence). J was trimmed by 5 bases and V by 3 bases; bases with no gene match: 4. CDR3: CASSMGTSGIDEQYF. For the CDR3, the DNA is TGTGCCAGTAGTATGGGGACTAGCGGGATAGACGAGCAGTACTTC.

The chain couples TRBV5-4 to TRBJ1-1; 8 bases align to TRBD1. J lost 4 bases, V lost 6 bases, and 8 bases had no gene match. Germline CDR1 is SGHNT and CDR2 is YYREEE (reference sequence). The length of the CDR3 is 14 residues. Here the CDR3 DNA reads TGTGCCAGCACCGGAGGACAGGGCCGCACTGAAGCTTTCTTT. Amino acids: CASTGGQGRTEAFF.

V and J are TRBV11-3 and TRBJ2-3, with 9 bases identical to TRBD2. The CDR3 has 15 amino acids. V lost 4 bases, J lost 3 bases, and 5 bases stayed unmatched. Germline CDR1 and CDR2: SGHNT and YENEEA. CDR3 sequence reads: CASSSAGGPTDTQYF. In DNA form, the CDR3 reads TGTGCCAGCAGCTCTGCGGGAGGGCCGACAGATACGCAGTATTTT.

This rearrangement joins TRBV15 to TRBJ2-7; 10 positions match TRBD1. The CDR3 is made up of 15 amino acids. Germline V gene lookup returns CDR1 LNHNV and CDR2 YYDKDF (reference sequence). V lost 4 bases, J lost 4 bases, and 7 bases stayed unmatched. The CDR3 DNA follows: TGTGCCACCAGCATGGGGACAGGGGATCCTTACGAGCAGTACTTC. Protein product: CATSMGTGDPYEQYF.